This TCR beta chain came from a study of blood T cell repertoires in COVID-19. Those enrolled, adults aged roughly 18 to 89 years, came from 20 to 25 US areas. Profiled with immunoSEQ multiplex PCR; TCRdb holds only in-frame clones, not every one. The sample has some 330,000 clones, under 95% seen once. CDR1 is MNHEY and CDR2 is SMNVEV in the germline V gene (reference sequence). This CDR3 spans 13 amino acids. V gave up 6 bases and J gave up 6 bases, with 14 bases separating them. Sequencing input: PBMCs or T cells enriched from blood (not recorded which). The source of this sequence is a woman in her 30s who had recovered from COVID-19. The chain is built from TRBV27 and TRBJ1-2, with D unclear. CDR3 coding DNA: TGTGCCAGCAGATTCGGGAGTGGGGATGGCTACACCTTC. It encodes CASRFGSGDGYTF.